This entry lists 2 T cell receptor beta chains sequenced from one sample in a study of cytomegalovirus exposure and HLA in healthy donors. The PCR employed 60 Vbeta primers together with 13 Jbeta primers. Assay used: immunoSEQ multiplex PCR; TCRdb lists only in-frame clones, some missing. The table lists around 150,000 clones, 70% to 90% of them singletons. Material for sequencing was PBMCs. Receptors originate from a woman aged 35 to 49 in good health and CMV-seronegative.

This rearrangement joins TRBV9 to TRBJ1-2, with a tentative D call TRBD1 (5 bases). The CDR3 sequence is 17 residues long. Looked up from germline, CDR1 is SGDLS and CDR2 is YYNGEE. Trimming left V 0 bases short and J 0 bases short, with 15 bases between. CDR3 sequence: CASSVGSLQAANYGYTF. The CDR3 bases are TGTGCCAGCAGCGTAGGGTCCCTACAGGCAGCTAACTATGGCTACACCTTC.

V is TRBV29-1 and J is TRBJ2-5, with a tentative D call TRBD1 (7 bases). The DNA end lines up better with TRBJ2-7; the J call may be wrong. This CDR3 comprises 13 residues. Germline loops: CDR1 SQVTM, CDR2 ANQGSEA. This CDR3 reads CSAAGQMAYEQYF. The CDR3 coding sequence is TGCAGCGCGGCGGGACAGATGGCCTACGAGCAGTACTTC.